The 19 T cell receptor beta chains in this list originate from one sample, sequenced in a study of identical twins. TCRdb reprocessed the 5' RACE reads with MiXCR, giving one entry per CDR3 protein. The sample has approximately 600,000 distinct CDR3 sequences, less than 9% seen once. This same sample was also part of a study on yellow fever vaccine responses in identical twins.

Input material: PBMCs. Source of these receptors: a woman between 18 and 30 years old in good health.

This clonotype was observed many times. The gene calls are TRBV12-3 or TRBV12-4 and TRBJ2-1, with D possibly TRBD2 on 5 matching bases. The CDR3 consists of 14 residues. The V and J ends lost 7 bases and 8 bases respectively, with 18 bases between them. CDR3 coding DNA: TGTGCCAGCACCTCCGGCGGGTTCGGCGATGAGCAGTTCTTC. Translated: CASTSGGFGDEQFF.

In its sample, this clonotype was seen a few times. This chain uses TRBV6-2 or TRBV6-3 with TRBJ2-3; 7 bases align to TRBD2. The length of the CDR3 is 16 residues. Germline V gene sequence: CDR1 MNHEY, CDR2 SVGEGT. The trim removed 9 bases at V and 0 bases at J, leaving 12 bases unmatched. The CDR3 nucleotides read TGTGCCAGTACACCGGGGGGATACTCTAGCACAGATACGCAGTATTTT. It specifies CASTPGGYSSTDTQYF.

The chain links TRBV15 to TRBJ2-3; TRBD1 is a possible D gene (6 bases). Germline V gene sequence: CDR1 LNHNV, CDR2 YYDKDF (reference sequence). This CDR3 has 19 residues. The ends were cut back, 2 bases at V and 0 bases at J, with 21 bases in the middle. The CDR3 protein is CATSRPSNRTVRSTDTQYF. The CDR3 bases are TGTGCCACCAGCAGACCCAGTAACAGGACAGTCCGCAGCACAGATACGCAGTATTTT.

This clonotype was detected a few times. The CDR3 nucleotides are TGTGCTAGTGCCCTAGCGGGGAACACCGGGGAGCTGTTTTTT. Amino acid sequence: CASALAGNTGELFF. The rearrangement links TRBV12-5 to TRBJ2-2; 8 nucleotides match TRBD2. The ends lost 7 bases at V and 1 base at J; junction bases unmatched: 2. Germline CDR1 is LGHNT and CDR2 is FRNRAP. This CDR3 comprises 14 residues. Full variable domain (outside the CDR3, taken from reference TRBV12-5 and TRBJ2-2): DARVTQTPRHKVTEMGQEVTMRCQPILGHNTVFWYRQTMMQGLELLAYFRNRAPLDDSGMPKDRFSAEMPDATLATLKIQPSEPRDSAVYFCASALAGNTGELFFGEGSRLTVL.

There are a few counts of this clonotype. The chain recombines TRBV24-1 with TRBJ2-1; no clear D gene. V was cut by 1 base and J by 4 bases, with 4 bases left in between. This CDR3 contains 13 residues. The germline CDR1 and CDR2 sequences are KGHDR and SFDVKD. CDR3 sequence: CATSDLGYNEQFF. CDR3 nucleotides: TGTGCCACCAGTGATTTAGGGTACAATGAGCAGTTCTTC.

The sample holds many counts of this clonotype. The rearrangement links TRBV7-9 to TRBJ2-1, with 9 bases aligning to TRBD2. Losses at the gene ends were 6 bases for V and 8 bases for J; bases not matched to a gene: 14. The CDR3 totals 16 residues. Per the germline V gene, CDR1 is SEHNR and CDR2 is FQNEAQ (reference sequence). CDR3 region: CASRRSGTSPTHEQFF. The CDR3 region has the DNA TGTGCCAGCAGACGATCCGGGACTAGCCCTACCCATGAGCAGTTCTTC.

Many counts were recorded for this clonotype. This chain joins TRBV24-1 and TRBJ2-1, with 7 bases aligning to TRBD1. The germline CDR1 and CDR2 sequences are KGHDR and SFDVKD. The CDR3 is 14 residues long. V lost 4 bases, J lost 7 bases, and 6 bases stayed unmatched. Written as DNA, the CDR3 is TGTGCCACCAGTGACCATGTACAGGGGAATGAGCAGTTCTTC. Protein: CATSDHVQGNEQFF.

This clonotype was detected ten times or more. This chain uses TRBV5-6 with TRBJ2-1; maybe TRBD1 (7 bases). V dropped 0 bases and J dropped 15 bases, with 10 bases sitting between them. The germline V gene has CDR1 SGHDT and CDR2 YYEEEE. This CDR3 region has 11 residues. In DNA form, the CDR3 reads TGTGCCAGCAGCTTGGGACAGGGACTGTTCTTC. It translates to CASSLGQGLFF.

This clonotype was counted many times. The CDR3 loop reads CASCGTVTEAFF. The DNA of the CDR3 is TGTGCCAGCTGTGGTACGGTCACTGAAGCTTTCTTT. The chain is built from TRBV28 and TRBJ1-1; D not certain. Germline V lookup: CDR1 MDHEN, CDR2 SYDVKM. The CDR3 is 12 amino acids. The ends were cut back, 8 bases at V and 4 bases at J, with 11 bases in the middle.

V and J are TRBV7-2 and TRBJ2-1; a possible D gene is TRBD2 (5 bases). Trimming left V 5 bases short and J 7 bases short, with 18 bases between. Germline-derived CDR1 and CDR2 are SGHTA and FQGNSA. This CDR3 region has 15 residues. For the CDR3, the DNA is TGTGCCAGCAGCAAGAGGAACGGCGGGCGGAATGAGCAGTTCTTC. Translating gives CASSKRNGGRNEQFF.

This clonotype showed up just a few times. The V gene is TRBV10-3, the J gene TRBJ2-6; 7 bases agree with TRBD1. This CDR3 is built from 17 residues. The germline V gene has CDR1 ENHRY and CDR2 SYGVKD. Trimming took 2 bases from V and 0 from J; bases not matched to a gene: 4. CDR3 nucleotides: TGTGCCATCAGTGAGAGGGGACAGTCCTCTGGGGCCAACGTCCTGACTTTC. Its translation is CAISERGQSSGANVLTF.

The V gene is TRBV4-1, the J gene TRBJ1-1; D is perhaps TRBD1 (5 bases). The CDR3 is 15 amino acids. The germline V gene has CDR1 MGHRA and CDR2 YSYEKL. Trimming stripped 3 bases from V and 1 base from J, with 12 bases between. CDR3 nucleotides: TGCGCCAGCAGCCAGGAGGGGCGGGGGAACACTGAAGCTTTCTTT. The encoded protein is CASSQEGRGNTEAFF.

This clonotype was detected many times. The chain combines TRBV24-1 with TRBJ2-3; 13 bases are a match to TRBD2. Trimming at V came to 4 bases and at J to 5 bases, leaving 5 bases not matched to a gene. The CDR3 has 16 amino acids. Germline V CDR1 and CDR2: KGHDR, SFDVKD. The CDR3 region has the DNA TGTGCCACCAGTGACCGGACTAGCGGGGGACGAGATACGCAGTATTTT. Its translation: CATSDRTSGGRDTQYF.

This clonotype was observed at least ten times. CDR3: CATTRGGSQETQYF. The CDR3 bases are TGTGCCACCACCCGAGGGGGATCACAAGAGACCCAGTACTTC. V is TRBV28 and J is TRBJ2-5; D is possibly TRBD1 (6 bases). V was trimmed by 10 bases and J by 2 bases, leaving 17 bases between them. In germline, CDR1 is MDHEN, CDR2 SYDVKM. This CDR3 has 14 residues.

The sample holds many counts of this clonotype. The chain employs TRBV7-9 and TRBJ1-1; D is unclear. V dropped 5 bases and J dropped 3 bases, with 16 bases sitting between them. The germline gives CDR1 SEHNR, CDR2 FQNEAQ (reference sequence). The CDR3 contains 15 residues. The DNA of the CDR3 is TGTGCCAGCAGCCCGCTCGGACGGTGGGACACTGAAGCTTTCTTT. It is translated as CASSPLGRWDTEAFF.

Notes on this clonotype: This could be a read error, since a much larger clone is one nucleotide away. The chain is built from TRBV29-1 and TRBJ2-7; tentative D call: TRBD2 (6 bases). CDR1 and CDR2 (germline): SQVTM, ANQGSEA. With 4 bases removed from V and 1 base from J, the gap between germline ends came to 14 bases. CDR3 length: 14 amino acids. The DNA for the CDR3 is TGCAGCGTTGTATTTGCGACTAGTTCCTACGAGCAGTACTTC. Translation: CSVVFATSSYEQYF.

This clonotype was observed at least ten times. The V call is TRBV29-1, the J call TRBJ2-2, with unresolved D. The CDR3 runs to 13 residues. With 1 base removed from V and 6 bases from J, the gap between germline ends came to 9 bases. CDR1 and CDR2 from the germline V gene are SQVTM and ANQGSEA. CDR3 protein: CSVEVLQPGELFF. As DNA, the CDR3 is TGCAGCGTTGAAGTCCTACAGCCCGGGGAGCTGTTTTTT.

This clonotype was found a few times. The chain combines TRBV7-9 with TRBJ2-3; D gene unclear. V dropped 3 bases and J dropped 1 base, with 14 bases sitting between them. Germline lookup yields CDR1 SEHNR and CDR2 FQNEAQ (reference sequence). The CDR3 length is 16 residues. The CDR3: CASSLPPLLGTDTQYF. The CDR3 DNA is TGTGCCAGCAGCTTGCCCCCCCTCCTGGGCACAGATACGCAGTATTTT.

This clonotype has just a few counts. The V call is TRBV6-6, the J call TRBJ1-3, with D possibly being TRBD1 (5 bases). This CDR3 spans 13 amino acids. Per the germline V gene, CDR1 is MNHNY and CDR2 is SVGAGI (reference sequence). V was cut by 5 bases and J by 3 bases, with 8 bases left in between. Here the CDR3 DNA reads TGTGCCAGCAGTGCTACAGGTGGAAACACCATATATTTT. Residues: CASSATGGNTIYF.